These 6 T cell receptor beta chains were all obtained from the same sample, sequenced in a study of CD8 T cells in ankylosing spondylitis. TCRdb passed the 5' RACE reads through MiXCR, listing each CDR3 protein once. The table has about 240,000 distinct CDR3 sequences, less than 9.5% seen once; the top ten hold more than 4%. Sequenced: blood, either unsorted or a sorted T cell fraction (not recorded which). These receptor sequences come from a female donor with ankylosing spondylitis or in good health (not recorded which).

This clonotype was found once. One base away lies a much larger clone, so this may be a sequencing read error. As DNA, the CDR3 is TGCAGCGTGGGACACGGGACCGCGGAGCTGTTTTTT. This gives the protein CSVGHGTAELFF. The V gene is TRBV29-1, the J gene TRBJ2-2; D perhaps matches TRBD1 (6 bases). The CDR3 runs to 12 residues. Germline CDR1 reads SQVTM; CDR2 reads ANQGSEA.

The chain links TRBV7-2 to TRBJ2-7; D could derive from TRBD1 or TRBD2 (5 bases each). V was pared by 5 bases and J by 2 bases, with 19 bases between. The CDR3 loop spans 16 amino acids. Germline V gene lookup returns CDR1 SGHTA and CDR2 FQGNSA. The DNA of the CDR3 is TGTGCCAGCAGCCTTAGTCCCGGGACGTCAACCTACGAGCAGTACTTC. This codes for CASSLSPGTSTYEQYF.

On this clonotype itself: This clone may be a read error of a much larger clone one base away. This chain uses TRBV7-9 with TRBJ2-1; D is uncertain. Germline V gives CDR1 SEHNR, CDR2 FQNEAQ (reference sequence). Trimming took off 5 bases at V and 9 bases at J, with 8 bases between the two ends. The CDR3 consists of 11 residues. DNA for the CDR3: TGTGCCAGCAGCCAGAATAGTGAGCAGTTCTTC. It yields the protein CASSQNSEQFF.

This clonotype has ten or more counts. The CDR3 sequence is CASSYWAGGPPDEQFF. DNA for the CDR3: TGTGCCAGCAGTTACTGGGCGGGAGGGCCCCCGGATGAGCAGTTCTTC. V is TRBV6-2 or TRBV6-3 and J is TRBJ2-1, with TRBD2 matching 9 bases. With 1 base clipped from V and 8 bases from J, the junction kept 9 bases outside the gene matches. The V gene's germline CDR1 is MNHEY and CDR2 SVGEGT. The CDR3 loop spans 16 amino acids.

This clonotype was seen repeatedly, ten times or more. The chain combines TRBV5-1 with TRBJ2-2; 7 nucleotides align to TRBD1. With 2 bases clipped from V and 6 bases from J, the junction kept 16 bases outside the gene matches. From germline, CDR1 is SGHRS and CDR2 YFSETQ. The CDR3 consists of 18 residues. CDR3 bases: TGCGCCAGCAGCTTACCCCCCCTTGACAGGGCAGTATCCGGGGAGCTGTTTTTT. This gives the protein CASSLPPLDRAVSGELFF. Full variable domain (remainder filled in from reference TRBV5-1 and TRBJ2-2): KAGVTQTPRYLIKTRGQQVTLSCSPISGHRSVSWYQQTPGQGLQFLFEYFSETQRNKGNFPGRFSGRQFSNSRSEMNVSTLELGDSALYLCASSLPPLDRAVSGELFFGEGSRLTVL.

This clonotype occurred many times. The chain joins TRBV12-3 or TRBV12-4 to TRBJ1-1; no reliable D call. The CDR3 consists of 13 residues. The V gene lost 5 bases and the J gene lost 6 bases, with 13 bases spanning the gap. The CDR3 region is CASSPDGRAEAFF. In nucleotides, the CDR3 is TGTGCCAGCAGTCCAGACGGGCGGGCTGAAGCTTTCTTT.